A single sample is the source of the 6 T cell receptor beta chains below, sequenced in a study of OX40 agonist ivuxolimab in advanced cancers. Profiling relied on immunoSEQ multiplex PCR, and the TCRdb table lists in-frame clones only, not all of them. The sample gives about 130,000 clones, around 90% of which show up once; 0.7% to 0.9% is in the top ten. The starting material was CD4+ or CD8+ T cells sorted from blood, obtained in a trial of the OX40 agonist ivuxolimab. The receptors originated from an adult with an advanced solid tumor such as melanoma, head and neck, liver or kidney cancer.

V gene TRBV7-8 combines with J gene TRBJ1-1; D unclear. The germline V gene encodes CDR1 SGHVS and CDR2 FQNEAQ. With 1 base removed from V and 1 base from J, the gap between germline ends came to 4 bases. This CDR3 is built from 13 residues. CDR3 DNA: TGTGCCAGCAGCTTAGTACGGAACACTGAAGCTTTCTTT. It is translated as CASSLVRNTEAFF.

V and J are TRBV27 and TRBJ2-1; 9 nucleotides agree with TRBD1. This CDR3 is 12 amino acids long. The V and J ends lost 9 bases and 9 bases, in that order; junction bases with no gene match: 6. Germline V gene sequence: CDR1 MNHEY, CDR2 SMNVEV (reference sequence). Written as DNA, the CDR3 is TGTGCCAGTTTGACAGGGGGGAGTGAGCAGTTCTTC. This translates into CASLTGGSEQFF.

This clone was counted a single time. The chain couples TRBV6-5 to TRBJ2-5; unclear D gene. The V end lost 2 bases, the J end lost 1 base, and 5 bases lay between the germline ends. The CDR3 length is 13 residues. In germline, CDR1 is MNHEY, CDR2 SVGAGI. CDR3 amino acids: CASSYQFQETQYF. In DNA, the CDR3 is TGTGCCAGCAGTTACCAGTTCCAAGAGACCCAGTACTTC.

The gene calls are TRBV6-1 and TRBJ2-5; tentatively, D is TRBD2 (5 bases). The CDR3 is made up of 14 amino acids. V was clipped by 5 bases and J by 7 bases, with 17 bases between them. Germline V gene data show CDR1 as MNHNS and CDR2 as SASEGT. CDR3 nucleotide sequence: TGTGCCAGCAGTTCCCCGGACCTAGCCGGGACCCAGTACTTC. This sequence encodes CASSSPDLAGTQYF.

This rearrangement joins TRBV7-9 to TRBJ2-5; D is unresolved. CDR1 SEHNR and CDR2 FQNEAQ come from the germline V gene (reference sequence). The CDR3 spans 12 residues. Between the trimmed V and J ends, which lost 3 bases and 6 bases, there was a span of 8 bases. CDR3 protein: CASSLMEKTQYF. The CDR3 DNA follows: TGTGCCAGCAGCTTGATGGAGAAGACCCAGTACTTC.

This chain connects TRBV18 to TRBJ1-5; no definite D call. The CDR3 runs 13 residues. V lost 10 bases, J lost 2 bases, and 12 bases lay in between. CDR1 and CDR2 (germline): KGHSH, LQKENI. The CDR3 DNA reads as TGTGCCACCTCGCAGGATCGCAATCAGCCCCAGCATTTT. Residues: CATSQDRNQPQHF. Full variable domain (missing parts from reference TRBV18 and TRBJ1-5): NAGVMQNPRHLVRRRGQEARLRCSPMKGHSHVYWYRQLPEEGLKFMVYLQKENIIDESGMPKERFSAEFPKEGPSILRIQQVVRGDSAAYFCATSQDRNQPQHFGDGTRLSIL.